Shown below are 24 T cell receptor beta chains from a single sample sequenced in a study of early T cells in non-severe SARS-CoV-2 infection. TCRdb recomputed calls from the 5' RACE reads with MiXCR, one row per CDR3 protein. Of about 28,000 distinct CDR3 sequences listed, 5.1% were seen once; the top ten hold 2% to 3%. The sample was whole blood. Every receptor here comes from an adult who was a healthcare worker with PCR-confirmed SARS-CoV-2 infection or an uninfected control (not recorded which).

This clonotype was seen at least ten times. CDR3 bases: TGCGCCAGCAGCTTGCGAACAGACCCGAACTATGGCTACACCTTC. As protein: CASSLRTDPNYGYTF. The V and J genes are TRBV5-1 and TRBJ1-2, with no clear D. V was pared by 1 base and J by 2 bases, with 12 bases between. This CDR3 contains 15 residues. Germline V gene data show CDR1 as SGHRS and CDR2 as YFSETQ.

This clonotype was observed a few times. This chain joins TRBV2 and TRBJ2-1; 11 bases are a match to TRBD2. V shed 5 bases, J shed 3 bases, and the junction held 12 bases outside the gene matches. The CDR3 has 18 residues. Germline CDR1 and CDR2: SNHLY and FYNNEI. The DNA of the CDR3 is TGTGCCAGCAGTACTCTAGCGGGGGGCCGACTCTACTACAATGAGCAGTTCTTC. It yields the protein CASSTLAGGRLYYNEQFF.

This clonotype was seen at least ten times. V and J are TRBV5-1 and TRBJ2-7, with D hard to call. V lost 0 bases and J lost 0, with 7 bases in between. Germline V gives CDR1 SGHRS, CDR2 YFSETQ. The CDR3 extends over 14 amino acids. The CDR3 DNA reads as TGCGCCAGCAGCTTGGCGCAGAGCTCCTACGAGCAGTACTTC. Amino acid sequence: CASSLAQSSYEQYF.

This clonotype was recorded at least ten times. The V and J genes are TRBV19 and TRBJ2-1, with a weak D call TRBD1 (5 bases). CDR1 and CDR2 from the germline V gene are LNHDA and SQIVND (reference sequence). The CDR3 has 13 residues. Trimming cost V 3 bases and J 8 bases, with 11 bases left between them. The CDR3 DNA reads TGTGCCAGTAGTATTAATGCCAGGGATGAGCAGTTCTTC. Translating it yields CASSINARDEQFF.

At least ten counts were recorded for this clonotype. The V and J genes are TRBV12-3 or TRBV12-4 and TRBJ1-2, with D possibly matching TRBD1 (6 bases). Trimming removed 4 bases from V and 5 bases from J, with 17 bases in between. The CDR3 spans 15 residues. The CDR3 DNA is TGTGCCAGCAGTTCACCGACAGGAGCCCCGTATGGCTACACCTTC. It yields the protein CASSSPTGAPYGYTF.

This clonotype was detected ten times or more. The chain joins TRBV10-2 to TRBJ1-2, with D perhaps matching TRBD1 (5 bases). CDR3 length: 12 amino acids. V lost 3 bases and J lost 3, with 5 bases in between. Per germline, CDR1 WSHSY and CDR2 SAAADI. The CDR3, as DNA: TGCGCCAGCAGTGACAGGGACTATGGCTACACCTTC. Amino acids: CASSDRDYGYTF.

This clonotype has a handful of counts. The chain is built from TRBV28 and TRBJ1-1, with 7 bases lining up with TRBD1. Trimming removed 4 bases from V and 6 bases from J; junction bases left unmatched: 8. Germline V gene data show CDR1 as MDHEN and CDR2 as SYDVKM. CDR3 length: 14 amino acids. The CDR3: CASSSRTGWAEAFF. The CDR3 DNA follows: TGTGCCAGCAGTTCCCGGACAGGTTGGGCTGAAGCTTTCTTT.

CDR3 DNA sequence: TGTGCCAGCAGCCGAACGGGACTAGCGGGGACCGGCCCTCAAGAGACCCAGTACTTC. Its protein product is CASSRTGLAGTGPQETQYF. The chain employs TRBV2 and TRBJ2-5, with TRBD2 matching 13 bases. J was trimmed by 2 bases and V by 6 bases; bases with no gene match: 15. The CDR3 totals 19 residues. Per the germline V gene, CDR1 is SNHLY and CDR2 is FYNNEI.

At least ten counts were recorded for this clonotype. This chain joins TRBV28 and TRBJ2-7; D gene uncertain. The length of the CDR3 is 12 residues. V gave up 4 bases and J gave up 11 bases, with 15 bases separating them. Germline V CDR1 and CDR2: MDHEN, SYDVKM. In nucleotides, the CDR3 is TGTGCCAGCAGTTCCGCATCCCGGAAAGAGTACTTC. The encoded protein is CASSSASRKEYF.

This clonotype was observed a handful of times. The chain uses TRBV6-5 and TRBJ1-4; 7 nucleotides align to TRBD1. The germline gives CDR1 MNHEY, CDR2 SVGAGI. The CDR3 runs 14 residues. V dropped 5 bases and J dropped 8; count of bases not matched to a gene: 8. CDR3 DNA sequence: TGTGCCAGCAGTCGACAGGGTTTTAGAGAAAAACTGTTTTTT. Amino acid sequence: CASSRQGFREKLFF.

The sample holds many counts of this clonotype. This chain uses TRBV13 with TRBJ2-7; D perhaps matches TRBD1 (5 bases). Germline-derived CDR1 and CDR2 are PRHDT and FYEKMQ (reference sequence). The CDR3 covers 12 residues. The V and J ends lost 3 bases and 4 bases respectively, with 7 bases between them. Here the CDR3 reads CASSFQGYEQYF. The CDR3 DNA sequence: TGTGCCAGCAGCTTCCAGGGATACGAGCAGTACTTC. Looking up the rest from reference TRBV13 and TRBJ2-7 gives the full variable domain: AAGVIQSPRHLIKEKRETATLKCYPIPRHDTVYWYQQGPGQDPQFLISFYEKMQSDKGSIPDRFSAQQFSDYHSELNMSSLELGDSALYFCASSFQGYEQYFGPGTRLTVT.

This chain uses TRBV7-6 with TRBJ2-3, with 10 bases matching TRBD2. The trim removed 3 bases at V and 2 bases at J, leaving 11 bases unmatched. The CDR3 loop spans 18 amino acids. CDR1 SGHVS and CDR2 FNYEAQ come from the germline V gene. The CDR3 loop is CASSLGGASGGLTDTQYF. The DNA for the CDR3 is TGTGCCAGCAGCTTGGGGGGCGCTAGCGGGGGCCTCACAGATACGCAGTATTTT.

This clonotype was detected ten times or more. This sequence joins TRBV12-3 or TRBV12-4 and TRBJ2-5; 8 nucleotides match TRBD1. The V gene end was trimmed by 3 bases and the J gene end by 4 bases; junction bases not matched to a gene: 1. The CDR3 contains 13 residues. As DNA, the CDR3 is TGTGCCAGCAGTTTGACAGGGGCAGAGACCCAGTACTTC. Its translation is CASSLTGAETQYF.

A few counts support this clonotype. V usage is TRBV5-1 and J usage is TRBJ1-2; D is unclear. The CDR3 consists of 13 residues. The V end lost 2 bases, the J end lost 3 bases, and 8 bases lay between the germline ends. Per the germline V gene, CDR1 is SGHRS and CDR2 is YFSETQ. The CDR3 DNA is TGCGCCAGCAGCTTAAACTGGGACTATGGCTACACCTTC. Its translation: CASSLNWDYGYTF.

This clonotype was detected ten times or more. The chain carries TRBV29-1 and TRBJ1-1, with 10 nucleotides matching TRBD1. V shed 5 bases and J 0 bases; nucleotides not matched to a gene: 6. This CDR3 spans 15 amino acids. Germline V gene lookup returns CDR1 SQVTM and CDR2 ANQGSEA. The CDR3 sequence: CSVSVGTGVNTEAFF. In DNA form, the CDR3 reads TGCAGCGTTTCTGTCGGGACAGGGGTGAACACTGAAGCTTTCTTT.

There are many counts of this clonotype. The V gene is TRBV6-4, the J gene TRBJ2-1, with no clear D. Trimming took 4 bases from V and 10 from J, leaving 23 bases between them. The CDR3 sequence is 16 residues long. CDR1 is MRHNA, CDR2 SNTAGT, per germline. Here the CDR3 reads CASSGMFLASRAEQFF. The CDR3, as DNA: TGTGCCAGCAGTGGTATGTTCCTGGCGAGTCGGGCCGAGCAGTTCTTC.

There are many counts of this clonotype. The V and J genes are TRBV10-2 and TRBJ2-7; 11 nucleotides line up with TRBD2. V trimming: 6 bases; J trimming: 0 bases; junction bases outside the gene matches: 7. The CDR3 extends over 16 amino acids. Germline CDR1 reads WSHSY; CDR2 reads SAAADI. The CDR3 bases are TGCGCCAGCAGGGGACTAGCGGAAACTAGCTCCTACGAGCAGTACTTC. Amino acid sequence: CASRGLAETSSYEQYF.

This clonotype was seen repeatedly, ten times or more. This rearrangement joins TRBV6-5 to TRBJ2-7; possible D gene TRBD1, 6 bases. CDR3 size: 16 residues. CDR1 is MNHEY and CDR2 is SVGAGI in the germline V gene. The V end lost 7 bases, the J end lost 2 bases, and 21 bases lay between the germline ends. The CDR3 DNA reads TGTGCCAGCATTCCCGGTGGGGGCTTCCAGACCTACGAGCAGTACTTC. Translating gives CASIPGGGFQTYEQYF.

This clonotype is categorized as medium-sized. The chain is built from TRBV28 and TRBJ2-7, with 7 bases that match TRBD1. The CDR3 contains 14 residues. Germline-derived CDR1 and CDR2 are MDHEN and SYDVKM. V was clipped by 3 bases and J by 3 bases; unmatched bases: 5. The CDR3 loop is CASSFLGQSYEQYF. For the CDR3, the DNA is TGTGCCAGCAGTTTTTTGGGACAGAGCTACGAGCAGTACTTC. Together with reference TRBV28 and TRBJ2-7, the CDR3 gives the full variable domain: DVKVTQSSRYLVKRTGEKVFLECVQDMDHENMFWYRQDPGLGLRLIYFSYDVKMKEKGDIPEGYSVSREKKERFSLILESASTNQTSMYLCASSFLGQSYEQYFGPGTRLTVT.

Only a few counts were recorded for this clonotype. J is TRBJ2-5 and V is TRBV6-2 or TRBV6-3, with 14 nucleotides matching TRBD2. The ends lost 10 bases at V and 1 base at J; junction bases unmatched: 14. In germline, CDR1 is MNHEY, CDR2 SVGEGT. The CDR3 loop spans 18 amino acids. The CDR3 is CATDRLAGGFSIQETQYF. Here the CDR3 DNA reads TGTGCCACCGACCGACTAGCGGGGGGGTTCAGCATCCAAGAGACCCAGTACTTC.

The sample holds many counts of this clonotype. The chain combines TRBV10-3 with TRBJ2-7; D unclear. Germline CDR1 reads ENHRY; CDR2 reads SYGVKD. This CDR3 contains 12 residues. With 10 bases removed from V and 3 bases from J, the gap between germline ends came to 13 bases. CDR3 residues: CATAANHYEQYF. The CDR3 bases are TGTGCCACCGCAGCGAATCACTACGAGCAGTACTTC.

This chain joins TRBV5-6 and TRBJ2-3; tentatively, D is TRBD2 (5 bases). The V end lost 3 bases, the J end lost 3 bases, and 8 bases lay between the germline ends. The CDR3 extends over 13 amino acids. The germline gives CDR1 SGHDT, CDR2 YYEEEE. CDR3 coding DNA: TGTGCCAGCAGCTCTATAGCGACAGATACGCAGTATTTT. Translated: CASSSIATDTQYF.

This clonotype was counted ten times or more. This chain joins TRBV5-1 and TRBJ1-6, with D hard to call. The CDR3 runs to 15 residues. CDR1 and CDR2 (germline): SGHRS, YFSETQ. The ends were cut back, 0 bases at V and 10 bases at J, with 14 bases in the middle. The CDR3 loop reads CASSLAGPSYSPLHF. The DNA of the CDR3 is TGCGCCAGCAGCTTGGCAGGCCCGTCGTACTCACCCCTCCACTTT.

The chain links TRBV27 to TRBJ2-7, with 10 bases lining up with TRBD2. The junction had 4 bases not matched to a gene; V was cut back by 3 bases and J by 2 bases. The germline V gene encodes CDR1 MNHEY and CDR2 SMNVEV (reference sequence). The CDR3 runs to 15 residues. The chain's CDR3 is CASSFFLAGAYEQYF. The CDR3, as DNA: TGTGCCAGCAGTTTCTTCCTAGCGGGGGCCTACGAGCAGTACTTC.